The 15 T cell receptor beta chains below come from one sample, sequenced in a study of T cells in Graves' hyperthyroidism and ophthalmopathy. RNA transcripts provided the source from which TCR beta CDR3 regions were amplified. TCR CDR3 regions were first amplified by RT-PCR with HTBI primers. TCRdb processed the multiplex PCR reads anew with MiXCR; each CDR3 protein has one entry. The sample holds 500,000 to 750,000 distinct CDR3 sequences, approximately 44% seen once. Sequenced material: peripheral blood or thyroid tissue (not recorded which). These receptors originate from a woman under 30 with Graves' hyperthyroidism.

The J gene is TRBJ2-7, the V gene TRBV6-5; D is tentatively TRBD1 or TRBD2 (5 bases each). Germline V gene lookup returns CDR1 MNHEY and CDR2 SVGAGI. This CDR3 has 15 amino acids. With 6 bases removed from V and 0 bases from J, the gap between germline ends came to 15 bases. The CDR3 region is CASRGDSQGSYEQYF. The CDR3 nucleotides read TGTGCCAGCAGGGGAGACAGTCAAGGCTCCTACGAGCAGTACTTC.

The chain employs TRBV29-1 and TRBJ2-7; TRBD2 agrees at 7 bases. The CDR3 covers 11 residues. CDR1 is SQVTM and CDR2 is ANQGSEA in the germline V gene. With 8 bases clipped from V and 2 bases from J, the junction kept 3 bases outside the gene matches. The DNA for the CDR3 is TGCAGCTTAGCGGGTACCTACGAGCAGTACTTC. It is translated as CSLAGTYEQYF.

This clonotype has more than one count but fewer than ten. The junction does not match germline at one end; this may be a read error. The V gene is TRBV2, the J gene TRBJ2-7; 7 bases fit TRBD2. Germline CDR1 is SNHLY and CDR2 is FYNNEI. This CDR3 comprises 8 residues. CDR3 region: CASRSGVF. CDR3 sequence (DNA): TGTGCCAGCCGGAGCGGGGTCTTC.

With respect to this clonotype: This could be a read error, since a much larger clone is one nucleotide away. V gene TRBV6-4 combines with J gene TRBJ2-7, with TRBD1 matching 10 bases. V lost 2 bases to trimming and J lost 2 bases; unmatched junction nucleotides: 3. CDR1 and CDR2 from the germline V gene are MRHNA and SNTAGT. CDR3 size: 15 residues. The CDR3 loop reads CASSDLGTGAYEQYF. The CDR3 nucleotides are TGTGCCAGCAGTGACCTTGGGACAGGGGCCTACGAGCAGTACTTC.

The chain has TRBV2 and TRBJ2-7; 9 bases match TRBD1. Germline CDR1 is SNHLY and CDR2 is FYNNEI. CDR3 length: 12 amino acids. The CDR3 is CASDRGPYEQYF. CDR3 DNA sequence: TGTGCTTCGGACAGGGGACCCTACGAGCAGTACTTC. The full variable domain, its missing parts supplied by reference TRBV2 and TRBJ2-7, is EPEVTQTPSHQVTQMGQEVILRCVPISNHLYFYWYRQILGQKVEFLVSFYNNEISEKSEIFDDQFSVERPDGSNFTLKIRSTKLEDSAMYFCASDRGPYEQYFGPGTRLTVT.

The CDR3 sequence is CSQVDSSSYEQYF. The CDR3, as DNA: TGCAGCCAAGTTGACAGTAGCTCCTACGAGCAGTACTTC. V gene TRBV29-1 combines with J gene TRBJ2-7, with D perhaps TRBD1 (5 bases). CDR3 length: 13 residues. Germline V gene data show CDR1 as SQVTM and CDR2 as ANQGSEA. Trimming cost V 8 bases and J 0 bases, with 14 bases left between them.

This clonotype has just one count. This chain joins TRBV9 and TRBJ1-6; TRBD1 might be the D (6 bases). The CDR3 runs to 17 residues. Trimming took off 3 bases at V and 7 bases at J, with 20 bases between the two ends. Germline V CDR1 and CDR2: SGDLS, YYNGEE. The CDR3 sequence: CASSGGAAYGVNSPLHF. CDR3 coding DNA: TGTGCCAGCAGCGGGGGGGCAGCCTACGGGGTGAATTCACCCCTCCACTTT. The full variable domain, rest sourced from reference TRBV9 and TRBJ1-6, is DSGVTQTPKHLITATGQRVTLRCSPRSGDLSVYWYQQSLDQGLQFLIQYYNGEERAKGNILERFSAQQFPDLHSELNLSSLELGDSALYFCASSGGAAYGVNSPLHFGNGTRLTVT.

This clonotype was observed many times. The J gene is TRBJ2-7, the V gene TRBV4-1; D might be TRBD2 (6 bases). V was shortened by 0 bases and J by 3 bases, with 12 bases between the two germline ends. The CDR3 contains 15 residues. CDR1 MGHRA and CDR2 YSYEKL come from the germline V gene. The CDR3 region has the DNA TGCGCCAGCAGCCAAGAGCGGGGAGAAGGCTACGAGCAGTACTTC. It translates to CASSQERGEGYEQYF.

The chain combines TRBV7-9 with TRBJ1-5; 9 bases are shared with TRBD1. V gave up 3 bases and J gave up 6 bases; unmatched junction bases: 9. CDR1 SEHNR and CDR2 FQNEAQ come from the germline V gene (reference sequence). CDR3 length equals 16 residues. The CDR3 here is CASSFGDRGFGQPQHF. The CDR3 DNA sequence: TGTGCCAGCAGCTTTGGTGACAGGGGGTTCGGTCAGCCCCAGCATTTT.

This clonotype was counted ten times or more. The V gene is TRBV12-3 or TRBV12-4, the J gene TRBJ2-2; 8 positions match TRBD1. The CDR3 is 15 residues long. Trimming at V came to 7 bases and at J to 7 bases, leaving 11 bases not matched to a gene. This CDR3 is CASIKDREADGELFF. Written as DNA, the CDR3 is TGTGCCAGCATCAAGGACAGGGAGGCGGACGGGGAGCTGTTTTTT.

This clonotype was seen more than once but under ten times. The genes are TRBV20-1 and TRBJ1-1; weak D call: TRBD1 (6 bases). V lost 6 bases to trimming and J lost 1 base, with 9 bases between them. The germline gives CDR1 DFQATT, CDR2 SNEGSKA (reference sequence). The CDR3 is made up of 12 amino acids. CDR3 in DNA: TGCAGTGCGTTCAGGGGGAACACTGAAGCTTTCTTT. Its protein is CSAFRGNTEAFF.

The rearrangement joins TRBV4-1 to TRBJ1-3; the D gene is possibly TRBD1 (5 bases). The germline gives CDR1 MGHRA, CDR2 YSYEKL. CDR3 size: 17 residues. Between the trimmed V and J ends, which lost 2 bases and 0 bases, there was a span of 14 bases. The CDR3 is CASSQMGRGISGNTIYF. In DNA form, the CDR3 reads TGCGCCAGCAGCCAAATGGGACGGGGGATCTCTGGAAACACCATATATTTT.

The J gene is TRBJ2-7, the V gene TRBV29-1, with 9 nucleotides matching TRBD1. Per germline, CDR1 SQVTM and CDR2 ANQGSEA. The CDR3 consists of 15 residues. V was clipped by 7 bases and J by 1 base; unmatched bases: 11. The CDR3 sequence: CSARQGGQGSYEQYF. DNA for the CDR3: TGCAGCGCTAGACAGGGGGGGCAGGGGTCCTACGAGCAGTACTTC.

This clonotype was seen at least ten times. The chain recombines TRBV2 with TRBJ2-7, with D perhaps TRBD1 or TRBD2 (6 bases each). The CDR3 contains 13 residues. Germline V CDR1 and CDR2: SNHLY, FYNNEI. V lost 7 bases and J lost 7, with 17 bases in between. The CDR3 sequence: CASTLGGLGEQYF. For the CDR3, the DNA is TGTGCCAGCACCCTGGGGGGCCTAGGTGAGCAGTACTTC.

At least ten counts were recorded for this clonotype. This chain links TRBV2 with TRBJ2-7; D not resolved. Germline lookup yields CDR1 SNHLY and CDR2 FYNNEI. This CDR3 has 12 residues. V lost 7 bases to trimming and J lost 2 bases, with 9 bases between them. The CDR3 protein is CASIWPPYEQYF. For the CDR3, the DNA is TGTGCCAGCATTTGGCCCCCCTACGAGCAGTACTTC.